This is a list of T cell receptor beta chains from one sample in a study of lymphopenia after photon versus proton radiotherapy. Method: immunoSEQ multiplex PCR; TCRdb's copy keeps in-frame clones and lacks some. The sample has a few thousand clones; 65% to 80% are singletons. Sequenced here: peripheral blood, sampled from a patient treated with proton-based radiotherapy. The origin of the receptors is a man older than 75 with esophageal cancer. Each CDR3 is given with its conserved first and last residue. The order of the fields is V gene, J gene, clone size, D gene, CDR3 DNA, CDR3 protein. A D gene is named only where the DNA matches it firmly. Size values are once, few and many counts, or a class for expanded clones, and some rows have none.

V: TRBV13; J: TRBJ1-5; size: .; D: .; DNA: TGTGCCAGCAGCTGGACATCTGGGGGCGGGAATCAGCCCCAGCATTTT; CDR3: CASSWTSGGGNQPQHF
V: TRBV10-1; J: TRBJ1-1; size: .; D: TRBD1; DNA: TGCGCCAGCGCCAGGGACAGGGTCACTGAAGCTTTCTTT; CDR3: CASARDRVTEAFF
V: TRBV2; J: TRBJ2-3; size: .; D: .; DNA: TGTGCCAGCTCAGGGACGGTGGGAGATACGCAGTATTTT; CDR3: CASSGTVGDTQYF
V: TRBV6-6; J: TRBJ1-1; size: .; D: .; DNA: TGTGCCAGTGTGGGTACTGAAGTTTTCTTT; CDR3: CASVGTEVFF
V: TRBV7-6; J: TRBJ2-7; size: .; D: TRBD2; DNA: TGTGCCAGCAGCTTATCTAGCGGGAGGGTTCGCGAGCAGTACTTC; CDR3: CASSLSSGRVREQYF
V: TRBV21-1; J: TRBJ2-1; size: few; D: .; DNA: TGTGCCAGCAGCGGAACTAGCGGGGGGCGGGGTGAGCAGTTCTTC; CDR3: CASSGTSGGRGEQFF
V: TRBV29-1; J: TRBJ1-2; size: once; D: .; DNA: TGCAGCGTTGAAGGTGGAGGGAACGTCTATGGCTACACCTTC; CDR3: CSVEGGGNVYGYTF
V: TRBV28; J: TRBJ1-1; size: once; D: TRBD1; DNA: TGTGCCAGCAGTTTGGGACAGTACACTGAAGCTTTCTTT; CDR3: CASSLGQYTEAFF
V: TRBV7-8; J: TRBJ2-1; size: few; D: .; DNA: TGTGCCAGCAGCTGGGGAGTCGGCTACAATGAGCAGTTCTTC; CDR3: CASSWGVGYNEQFF
V: TRBV10-2; J: TRBJ1-1; size: once; D: .; DNA: TGCGCCAGCAGCCTGGACGGCATGAACACTGAAGCTTTCTTT; CDR3: CASSLDGMNTEAFF
V: TRBV7-3; J: TRBJ2-3; size: once; D: .; DNA: TGTGCCAGCAGCGAGGGTCTAGCAGCACAGGGTACGCAGTATTTT; CDR3: CASSEGLAAQGTQYF
V: TRBV7-6; J: TRBJ2-7; size: .; D: .; DNA: TGTGCCAGCAGCTTCGAAGAATCCTACGAGCAGTACTTC; CDR3: CASSFEESYEQYF
V: TRBV5-7; J: TRBJ1-1; size: .; D: .; DNA: TGTGCCAGCAGCTTAGATTTAACAGGGAACACTGAAGCTTTCTTT; CDR3: CASSLDLTGNTEAFF
V: TRBV2; J: TRBJ2-7; size: .; D: .; DNA: TGTGCCAGCAGTGGGACGGTGACCTACGAGCAGTACTTC; CDR3: CASSGTVTYEQYF
V: TRBV2; J: TRBJ2-7; size: medium-sized; D: .; DNA: TGTGCCAGCCTCCAACAGGGGGGGGCCTACGAGCAGTACTTC; CDR3: CASLQQGGAYEQYF
V: TRBV15; J: TRBJ2-7; size: .; D: .; DNA: TGTGCCACCAGCAGAGAAGGGGGTACGGGGAGCTACGAGCAGTACTTC; CDR3: CATSREGGTGSYEQYF
V: TRBV11-2; J: TRBJ2-7; size: .; D: .; DNA: TGTGCCAGCAGCTTAGGGGGGCGGTACTACGAGCAGTACTTC; CDR3: CASSLGGRYYEQYF
V: TRBV9; J: TRBJ2-7; size: medium-sized; D: TRBD1; DNA: TGTGCCAGCAGCCAAGAGCAGGGGGCTGCCTACGAGCAGTACTTC; CDR3: CASSQEQGAAYEQYF
V: TRBV10-1; J: TRBJ2-3; size: .; D: TRBD1; DNA: TGCGCCAGCAGTGCCGGGACAGGGGGCGTAGATACGCAGTATTTT; CDR3: CASSAGTGGVDTQYF
V: TRBV6-6; J: TRBJ2-5; size: .; D: .; DNA: TGTGCCAGCAGCTACCCGGGGACCCAGTACTTC; CDR3: CASSYPGTQYF
V: TRBV11-2; J: TRBJ2-1; size: few; D: TRBD2; DNA: TGTGCCAGCAGCCCCTTTGGGGCGGGAGCGGCGAATGAGCAGTTCTTC; CDR3: CASSPFGAGAANEQFF
V: TRBV11-2; J: TRBJ1-2; size: .; D: .; DNA: TGTGCCAGCAGCTTAGATCTCACGACAGTTAACTATGGCTACACCTTC; CDR3: CASSLDLTTVNYGYTF
V: TRBV11-1; J: TRBJ2-5; size: .; D: .; DNA: TGTGCCAGCAGCTTAAGGGCCCGAGAGACCCAGTACTTC; CDR3: CASSLRARETQYF
V: TRBV11-3; J: TRBJ1-5; size: few; D: .; DNA: TGTGCCAGCAGCCATAGCAATCAGCCCCAGCATTTT; CDR3: CASSHSNQPQHF
V: TRBV27; J: TRBJ1-1; size: .; D: .; DNA: TGTGCCAGCAGTTTAGGGGGATCCACTGAAGCTTTCTTT; CDR3: CASSLGGSTEAFF
V: TRBV11-2; J: TRBJ1-1; size: .; D: .; DNA: TGTGCCAGCAGCTCCAGGGTCATGAACACTGAAGCTTTCTTT; CDR3: CASSSRVMNTEAFF
V: TRBV18; J: TRBJ2-5; size: .; D: TRBD2; DNA: TGTGCCAGCTCACCGAAAGGGAGGGGAGCCGTCCAAGAGACCCAGTACTTC; CDR3: CASSPKGRGAVQETQYF
V: TRBV7-8; J: TRBJ2-3; size: medium-sized; D: .; DNA: TGTGCCAGCAGCTTAGGCGGAGGGGGCACAGCAGATACGCAGTATTTT; CDR3: CASSLGGGGTADTQYF
V: TRBV5-6; J: TRBJ1-5; size: .; D: .; DNA: TGTGCCAGCAGCTACATAACAGGGAATCAGCCCCAGCATTTT; CDR3: CASSYITGNQPQHF
V: TRBV7-2; J: TRBJ1-5; size: few; D: TRBD1; DNA: TGTGCCAGCAGCTTAGAGACAGGGAGCATTCGGCCCCAGCATTTT; CDR3: CASSLETGSIRPQHF
V: TRBV30; J: TRBJ1-6; size: .; D: .; DNA: TGTGCCTGGAGTGTATGGCAGGGTGACTCACCCCTCCACTTT; CDR3: CAWSVWQGDSPLHF
V: TRBV27; J: TRBJ2-3; size: .; D: .; DNA: TGTGCCAGCAGTTTTTTGAGGGACTCCAAACGCACAGATACGCAGTATTTT; CDR3: CASSFLRDSKRTDTQYF
V: TRBV5-4; J: TRBJ1-2; size: .; D: .; DNA: TGTGCCAGCAGCACGGACTTCGACAAACCTAACTATGGCTACACCTTC; CDR3: CASSTDFDKPNYGYTF
V: TRBV7-4; J: TRBJ1-1; size: .; D: .; DNA: TGTGCCAGCAGCTTTAACGAGAACACTGAAGCTTTCTTT; CDR3: CASSFNENTEAFF
V: TRBV7-8; J: TRBJ1-5; size: large; D: .; DNA: TGTGCCAGCAGCCATAGCAATCAGCCCCAGCATTTT; CDR3: CASSHSNQPQHF
V: TRBV6-5; J: TRBJ1-6; size: .; D: TRBD1; DNA: TGTGCCAGTTGGGACAGGGGTAATTCACCCCTCCACTTT; CDR3: CASWDRGNSPLHF
V: TRBV15; J: TRBJ1-5; size: .; D: .; DNA: TGTGCCACCAGCAGCAGCGAGAGGGGTTTTCGCAATCAGCCCCAGCATTTT; CDR3: CATSSSERGFRNQPQHF
V: TRBV29-1; J: TRBJ1-5; size: .; D: .; DNA: TGCAGCGTCTATCAAGGTCCTAATCAGCCCCAGCATTTT; CDR3: CSVYQGPNQPQHF
V: TRBV5-1; J: TRBJ2-1; size: .; D: TRBD2; DNA: TGCGCCAGCCTCCTTGTGGTGGGACTAGCGGGGGTCCGCTCCTACAATGAGCAGTTCTTC; CDR3: CASLLVVGLAGVRSYNEQFF
V: TRBV4-1; J: TRBJ2-1; size: .; D: .; DNA: TGCGCCAGCAGCCAAGATTGGGGCGGTTACAATGAGCAGTTCTTC; CDR3: CASSQDWGGYNEQFF
V: TRBV29-1; J: TRBJ2-7; size: .; D: .; DNA: TGCAGCGTTGAACTACGGCAGTTCGACTACGAGCAGTACTTC; CDR3: CSVELRQFDYEQYF
V: TRBV19; J: TRBJ1-5; size: .; D: TRBD1; DNA: TGTGCCAGTACCTGGACAGGGAGTAATCAGCCCCAGCATTTT; CDR3: CASTWTGSNQPQHF
V: TRBV7-3; J: TRBJ1-6; size: few; D: TRBD1; DNA: TGTGCCAGCAGCTTAGTAGACAGGGATCCTACCCCCCACTTT; CDR3: CASSLVDRDPTPHF
V: TRBV9; J: TRBJ2-3; size: .; D: TRBD2; DNA: TGTGCCAGCAGCTTACGGCCAGCGGGGTCCACAGATACGCAGTATTTT; CDR3: CASSLRPAGSTDTQYF
V: TRBV11-2; J: TRBJ2-6; size: once; D: .; DNA: TGTGCCAGCAGCTCGTACTCTGGGGCCAACGTCCTGACTTTC; CDR3: CASSSYSGANVLTF
V: TRBV11-2; J: TRBJ1-1; size: .; D: .; DNA: TGTGCCAGCAGCTTTCCCTATGGTTCGGACACTGAAGCTTTCTTT; CDR3: CASSFPYGSDTEAFF
V: TRBV21-1; J: TRBJ2-7; size: .; D: .; DNA: .; CDR3: CASSVALGITYEQYF
V: TRBV5-1; J: TRBJ2-1; size: .; D: .; DNA: TGCGCCAGCAGCTTGAGTCCGGGGGGCGGTGAGCAGTTCTTC; CDR3: CASSLSPGGGEQFF
V: TRBV6-1; J: TRBJ2-3; size: .; D: .; DNA: TGTGCCAGCAGTGTAGATAGGCCAGATACGCAGTATTTT; CDR3: CASSVDRPDTQYF
V: TRBV7-2; J: TRBJ2-3; size: .; D: .; DNA: TGTGCCAGCAACCAACGCCGGGGGAGCACAGATACGCAGTATTTT; CDR3: CASNQRRGSTDTQYF
V: TRBV7-8; J: TRBJ1-6; size: .; D: .; DNA: TGTGCCAGCAGCGAGTTGACAGGCGGCCGCTTACCCCTCCACTTT; CDR3: CASSELTGGRLPLHF
V: TRBV9; J: TRBJ1-2; size: .; D: .; DNA: TGTGCCAGCAGCGTAGCAGAGGAAGGAGTCTATGGCTACACCTTC; CDR3: CASSVAEEGVYGYTF
V: TRBV10-1; J: TRBJ2-1; size: once; D: .; DNA: TGCGCCAGCAGTGAGTATTCCGGGATTAGTCACAATGAGCAGTTCTTC; CDR3: CASSEYSGISHNEQFF
V: TRBV29-1; J: TRBJ1-4; size: .; D: .; DNA: TGCAGCGCCGAGAGGGGCAGGGGAGAAAAACTGTTTTTT; CDR3: CSAERGRGEKLFF